The 20 T cell receptor beta chains given below trace back to one sample, sequenced in a study of blood T cells in healthy people across ages. Alongside a J-beta primer mix, a sample-barcoded 5' primer served in a second PCR lasting about 6 to 11 cycles. TCRdb called the 5' RACE reads again in MiXCR, with one record for every CDR3 protein. The sample yields more than 900,000 distinct CDR3 sequences, roughly 29% seen once. The sample also formed part of further work on T cells of mothers and their children.

Sequencing was performed on blood. These receptors all stem from a woman between 35 and 50 years old in good health.

Remarks on this clonotype: Being one base from a much bigger clone, this may be a read error. The V call is TRBV5-1, the J call TRBJ2-5; 7 nucleotides line up with TRBD2. The J call may be in error: the DNA end matches TRBJ2-7 better. This CDR3 region has 14 residues. Germline-derived CDR1 and CDR2 are SGHRS and YFSETQ. Written as DNA, the CDR3 is TGCGCCAGCAGTCCTGGACTAGTGGGGGACGAGCAGTACTTC. Residues: CASSPGLVGDEQYF.

In its sample, this clonotype was seen a few times. The V gene is TRBV7-3, the J gene TRBJ2-1; D is uncertain. V lost 1 base to trimming and J lost 9 bases, with 10 bases between them. CDR3 length: 13 amino acids. Looked up from germline, CDR1 is SGHTA and CDR2 is FQGTGA. The CDR3 region is CASSLNPRTEQFF. DNA of the CDR3: TGTGCCAGCAGCTTAAATCCGCGGACTGAGCAGTTCTTC.

This clonotype was found a few times. This chain connects TRBV7-8 to TRBJ2-3; 8 bases map to TRBD2. J gave up 2 bases and V 3 bases, and 4 bases lay outside the gene matches. The CDR3 has 15 amino acids. CDR1 SGHVS and CDR2 FQNEAQ come from the germline V gene. The CDR3, as DNA: TGTGCCAGCAGCTTTCGGGAGGGGCCCACAGATACGCAGTATTTT. The encoded protein is CASSFREGPTDTQYF.

Worth noting for this clonotype: A much larger clone is a single base away; this may be a read error. The chain joins TRBV2 to TRBJ2-5; perhaps D is TRBD1 or TRBD2 (6 bases each). Germline V gene data show CDR1 as SNHLY and CDR2 as FYNNEI. The CDR3 covers 15 residues. V was trimmed by 7 bases and J by 3 bases, leaving 18 bases between them. CDR3 DNA: TGTGCCAGCACACGGGGGCACCCTTTGAAAGAGACCCAGTACTTC. Translated, it gives CASTRGHPLKETQYF.

This clonotype has more than one count but fewer than ten. The chain employs TRBV7-2 and TRBJ2-1; TRBD2 agrees at 16 bases. This CDR3 region has 17 residues. In germline, CDR1 is SGHTA, CDR2 FQGNSA. The ends lost 5 bases at V and 8 bases at J; junction bases unmatched: 9. The CDR3 sequence: CASSPPGLAGGLDEQFF. The CDR3 DNA follows: TGTGCCAGCAGCCCACCGGGACTAGCGGGGGGGCTCGATGAGCAGTTCTTC.

This clonotype was seen a few times. V usage is TRBV7-8 and J usage is TRBJ1-2; possible D gene TRBD1, 6 bases. This CDR3 contains 13 residues. With 2 bases removed from V and 7 bases from J, the gap between germline ends came to 11 bases. The germline CDR1 and CDR2 sequences are SGHVS and FQNEAQ. The CDR3 is CASSLSGEAGYTF. The CDR3, as DNA: TGTGCCAGCAGCTTATCAGGGGAGGCTGGCTACACCTTC.

The V call is TRBV5-1, the J call TRBJ2-3, with D unclear. This CDR3 contains 14 residues. CDR1 and CDR2 from the germline V gene are SGHRS and YFSETQ. The V and J ends lost 0 bases and 4 bases respectively, with 9 bases between them. CDR3 residues: CASSLATAADTQYF. The DNA of the CDR3 is TGCGCCAGCAGCTTGGCCACTGCCGCAGATACGCAGTATTTT.

About this clonotype itself: At one boundary the junction diverges from the germline segment, which might be a read error. V gene TRBV6-6 combines with J gene TRBJ2-3, with D possibly matching TRBD1 (6 bases). Germline V gives CDR1 MNHNY, CDR2 SVGAGI (reference sequence). This CDR3 contains 14 residues. The CDR3 is CASRPGQGTDTQYF. The CDR3 nucleotides read TGTGCCAGCAGACCGGGACAAGGCACAGATACACAGTATTTT.

This clonotype was counted between two and nine times. V gene TRBV12-3 or TRBV12-4 combines with J gene TRBJ2-7; unclear D gene. CDR3 size: 15 residues. V was shortened by 0 bases and J by 0 bases, with 9 bases between the two germline ends. The CDR3: CASSLARVSSYEQYF. CDR3 nucleotide sequence: TGTGCCAGCAGTTTAGCCCGGGTCTCCTCCTACGAGCAGTACTTC.

This clonotype was seen ten or more times. The genes are TRBV6-2 or TRBV6-3 and TRBJ2-7; TRBD1 aligns across 7 bases. V was pared by 5 bases and J by 0 bases, with 7 bases of the junction left unmatched. Germline assignment: CDR1 MNHEY and CDR2 SVGEGT. The CDR3 loop spans 15 amino acids. The CDR3: CASSEPGTASYEQYF. The CDR3 DNA is TGTGCCAGCAGTGAACCCGGGACAGCCTCCTACGAGCAGTACTTC.

This clonotype was seen only a few times. This chain uses TRBV5-5 with TRBJ1-1; a weak D match, TRBD1 (6 bases). Germline V gives CDR1 SGHKS, CDR2 YYEKEE (reference sequence). The V gene lost 4 bases and the J gene lost 1 base, with 14 bases spanning the gap. The CDR3 contains 15 residues. The CDR3 DNA reads TGTGCCAGCAGCCTCCACGGACAGTCGAACACTGAAGCTTTCTTT. Translation: CASSLHGQSNTEAFF.

This rearrangement joins TRBV20-1 to TRBJ2-3, with 10 bases matching TRBD2. Germline CDR1 DFQATT, CDR2 SNEGSKA (reference sequence). The trim removed 1 base at V and 1 base at J, leaving 2 bases unmatched. The CDR3 contains 15 residues. The DNA for the CDR3 is TGCAGTGCTAGAGGAGCGGGGGGGGGCACAGATACGCAGTATTTT. This gives the protein CSARGAGGGTDTQYF.

This clonotype came up many times. The chain uses TRBV7-3 and TRBJ2-1, with TRBD1 identical over 7 bases. V trimming: 4 bases; J trimming: 6 bases; junction bases outside the gene matches: 3. Germline V gene data show CDR1 as SGHTA and CDR2 as FQGTGA. This CDR3 contains 13 residues. CDR3 sequence (DNA): TGTGCCAGCAGCTCCGCAGGGGGCAATGAGCAGTTCTTC. It encodes CASSSAGGNEQFF.

This clonotype showed up just once. The chain recombines TRBV7-9 with TRBJ1-2, with a possible D match to TRBD1 (5 bases). CDR3 length: 14 amino acids. The germline V and J ends were trimmed by 5 bases and 6 bases, with 16 bases remaining between them. In germline, CDR1 is SEHNR, CDR2 FQNEAQ (reference sequence). The CDR3 DNA follows: TGTGCCAGCAGCCCTGATCCCCGGGGCGATGGCTACACCTTC. Translation gives CASSPDPRGDGYTF.

This chain joins TRBV4-1 and TRBJ1-2, with 9 bases aligning to TRBD1. The CDR3 covers 13 residues. The junction had 6 bases not matched to a gene; V was cut back by 3 bases and J by 10 bases. Germline lookup yields CDR1 MGHRA and CDR2 YSYEKL. CDR3 in DNA: TGCGCCAGCAGCCAGGGACAGGGTGGTGACTACACCTTC. This translates into CASSQGQGGDYTF.

This clonotype was picked up many times. The chain employs TRBV12-3 or TRBV12-4 and TRBJ1-5; D unclear. Trimming shortened V by 6 bases and J by 4 bases, and 13 bases separated the two germline ends. This CDR3 has 14 residues. CDR3 region: CASSRADRNQPQHF. The CDR3 DNA sequence: TGTGCCAGCAGCCGAGCCGACCGTAATCAGCCCCAGCATTTT.

This clonotype was seen at least ten times. One end of the junction is discordant with germline, which a read error may explain. CDR3 bases: TGTGCCACCAGCAGGATAGCCTACAATTCACCCCTCCACTTT. Residues: CATSRIAYNSPLHF. The J gene is TRBJ1-6, the V gene TRBV15; D is unresolved. The V gene's germline CDR1 is LNHNV and CDR2 YYDKDF (reference sequence). The CDR3 length is 14 residues.

The sample holds a few counts of this clonotype. This chain uses TRBV7-2 with TRBJ2-7, with TRBD2 identical over 8 bases. The V gene's germline CDR1 is SGHTA and CDR2 FQGNSA. The CDR3 loop spans 15 amino acids. The J segment lost 7 bases and the V segment lost 4 bases, leaving 12 bases of the junction unmatched. As DNA, the CDR3 is TGTGCCAGCAGCTCCGGACTAGCTGGGAGGAATGAGCAGTACTTC. Protein: CASSSGLAGRNEQYF.

The chain links TRBV12-3 or TRBV12-4 to TRBJ1-3, with 11 positions matching TRBD1. The CDR3 length is 15 residues. With 5 bases clipped from V and 7 bases from J, the junction kept 7 bases outside the gene matches. The DNA for the CDR3 is TGTGCCAGCAGTGCCCGGACAGGGGGCCCGAACACCATATATTTT. Translating it yields CASSARTGGPNTIYF.

Only a few counts were recorded for this clonotype. The junction shows a germline mismatch at one end, possibly a read error. The rearrangement links TRBV5-1 to TRBJ2-7; weak D call: TRBD2 (5 bases). The CDR3 covers 14 residues. Germline values: CDR1 SGHRS, CDR2 YFSETQ. The CDR3 DNA follows: TGCGCCGGCAGCCCCATCGGGGAAACCTACGAGCAGTACTTC. Its translation is CAGSPIGETYEQYF.